The clone carrying this T cell receptor beta chain was seen many times. TCRdb reanalysed the multiplex PCR reads using MiXCR and keeps one entry per CDR3 protein. The top ten clones hold approximately 1.4% of a sample with about 230,000 distinct CDR3 sequences, about a third of them seen once. The sample originates from a study of breast tumors, draining lymph nodes, adjacent tissues. CDR3 length: 16 amino acids. Germline loops: CDR1 KGHSY, CDR2 FQNENV. After removal of 1 base from V and 1 base from J, the junction contained 2 bases not matched to a gene. Axillary draining lymph nodes of breast cancer patients supplied the node samples.

The receptor was derived from a female donor with breast cancer. Some clones in this sample may be carry-over from other donors' samples. Input material: axillary lymph node tissue. The chain joins TRBV16 to TRBJ1-5; TRBD1 matches at 9 bases. The CDR3 DNA follows: TGTGCCAGCAGCCAATATGGACAGGGGAGCAATCAGCCCCAGCATTTT. Its protein product is CASSQYGQGSNQPQHF.